Listed here is a single T cell receptor (beta chain). Its binding antigen is unknown. There are no base qualities to consult, and no much larger clone falls within one base. This sample is drawn from a study of technical replicates of blood from a handful of donors (dated by TCRdb to the late 2010s). Inclusive of the bounding cysteine and phenylalanine, the CDR3 is 17 residues long. The DNA shown is the 51-base CDR3, in frame from base 1. The germline V gene supplies CDR1 SGHRS and CDR2 YFSETQ. Here V drops 4 bases and J drops 3 bases, and the junction holds 14 bases not matched to any gene. Library preparation used the immunoSEQ multiplex PCR assay. TCRdb provides this immuneACCESS table in a form limited to in-frame rearrangements. Some clones are lacking; in checked studies, under half of them reflect an unresolved V gene, and why the rest are absent is not known. The sample table shows more than 70,000 clones, and 93% are seen once. Together, the top ten hold 0.24% of the sample.

Sequencing input: T cells isolated from PBMCs. The rearrangement combines TRBV5-1 with TRBJ2-3; TRBD2 fits 7 bases in the junction. The TCR was taken from a human donor in good health. The CDR3 reads CASSTSEPSKRTDTQYF. The DNA sequence is as follows: TGCGCCAGCAGCACTAGCGAACCCTCTAAACGAACAGATACGCAGTATTTT.